The 10 T cell receptor beta chains presented below share a single source sample, sequenced in a study of identical twins. TCRdb called the 5' RACE reads again in MiXCR, with one record for every CDR3 protein. Here the sample spans about 100,000 distinct CDR3 sequences, under 6.5% being singletons. Sequencing was done on a sample of memory T cells sorted from blood. These receptors all stem from a woman between 50 and 59 years old in good health.

The chain is built from TRBV6-5 and TRBJ2-7; either TRBD1 or TRBD2 may supply D (5 bases each). The V end was cut by 5 bases, the J end by 1 base, with 12 bases between. CDR1 is MNHEY, CDR2 SVGAGI, per germline. The CDR3 sequence is 14 residues long. The CDR3 nucleotides read TGTGCCAGCAGTCCCCGGGACGGGTCCTACGAGCAGTACGTC. Amino acid sequence: CASSPRDGSYEQYV.

This chain connects TRBV27 to TRBJ1-1; TRBD1 might be the D (6 bases). The V and J ends lost 9 bases and 0 bases respectively, with 20 bases between them. The CDR3 loop spans 16 amino acids. Germline loops: CDR1 MNHEY, CDR2 SMNVEV (reference sequence). The CDR3 sequence is CASRPAGGLMNTEAFF. CDR3 coding DNA: TGTGCCAGTCGTCCAGCGGGGGGCCTAATGAACACTGAAGCTTTCTTT.

This clonotype was observed many times. V gene TRBV21-1 combines with J gene TRBJ2-2; the table's TRBD2 call for D was not verified on the DNA. TRBV21-1 constitutes a pseudogene. The length of the CDR3 is 16 residues. CDR3 loop: CASSNGGLLVSGELFF. CDR3 bases: TGTGCCAGCAGCAACGGGGGACTGCTGGTCTCCGGGGAGCTGTTTTTT.

The table lists this clonotype with many counts. The chain links TRBV27 to TRBJ2-1, with D unclear. The CDR3 is 15 amino acids. V lost 3 bases and J lost 4, with 13 bases in between. CDR1 MNHEY and CDR2 SMNVEV come from the germline V gene (reference sequence). Written as DNA, the CDR3 is TGTGCCAGCAGTTTGAGTGATCGGAGATACAATGAGCAGTTCTTC. Amino acids: CASSLSDRRYNEQFF.

This clonotype showed up many times. The chain links TRBV20-1 to TRBJ2-7, with 10 positions matching TRBD2. The germline V gene has CDR1 DFQATT and CDR2 SNEGSKA (reference sequence). The V segment lost 5 bases and the J segment 6 bases; nucleotides outside the gene matches: 10. The CDR3 totals 14 residues. The CDR3 is CSAFPAGGASEQYF. The CDR3 DNA is TGCAGTGCTTTCCCAGCGGGAGGGGCAAGCGAGCAGTACTTC.

In its sample, this clonotype was seen many times. This chain connects TRBV7-7 to TRBJ1-5; D unclear. Trimming took off 5 bases at V and 3 bases at J, with 8 bases between the two ends. CDR1 is SSHAT, CDR2 FNYEAQ, per germline (reference sequence). The CDR3 is made up of 13 amino acids. CDR3 residues: CASSRSVNQPQHF. CDR3 DNA sequence: TGTGCCAGCAGCCGGTCAGTCAATCAGCCCCAGCATTTT.

This clonotype was detected only a few times. This chain uses TRBV15 with TRBJ2-5; no clear D gene. With 0 bases removed from V and 10 bases from J, the gap between germline ends came to 9 bases. The CDR3 has 12 amino acids. The germline V gene encodes CDR1 LNHNV and CDR2 YYDKDF (reference sequence). CDR3 sequence (DNA): TGTGCCACCAGCAGAGATGGGCTGAACCAGTACTTC. Amino acids: CATSRDGLNQYF.

This clonotype was observed many times. This chain uses TRBV30 with TRBJ2-3; tentatively, D is TRBD1 (5 bases). Germline CDR1 reads GTSNPN; CDR2 reads SVGIG (reference sequence). The CDR3 spans 13 residues. V was clipped by 0 bases and J by 7 bases, with 11 bases between them. The CDR3 sequence: CAWSVQGVNTQYF. For the CDR3, the DNA is TGTGCCTGGAGTGTACAAGGGGTGAATACGCAGTATTTT.

This clonotype has a count of ten or more. The rearrangement uses TRBV29-1 and TRBJ1-3; a weak D match, TRBD1 (6 bases). Germline loops: CDR1 SQVTM, CDR2 ANQGSEA. The CDR3 loop spans 16 amino acids. V shed 4 bases and J shed 0 bases, with 16 bases lying between them. The DNA for the CDR3 is TGCAGCGTTGGTGCTGCTGGGGGCAGCTCTGGAAACACCATATATTTT. Residues: CSVGAAGGSSGNTIYF.

This clonotype has only a few counts. The J gene is TRBJ2-6, the V gene TRBV4-1; D may be TRBD1 (5 bases). CDR1 is MGHRA, CDR2 YSYEKL, per germline. The CDR3 extends over 17 amino acids. V dropped 1 base and J dropped 3 bases, with 13 bases sitting between them. The DNA for the CDR3 is TGCGCCAGCAGCCAAGGACAAGGGGTTGATGGGGCCAACGTCCTGACTTTC. This gives the protein CASSQGQGVDGANVLTF.